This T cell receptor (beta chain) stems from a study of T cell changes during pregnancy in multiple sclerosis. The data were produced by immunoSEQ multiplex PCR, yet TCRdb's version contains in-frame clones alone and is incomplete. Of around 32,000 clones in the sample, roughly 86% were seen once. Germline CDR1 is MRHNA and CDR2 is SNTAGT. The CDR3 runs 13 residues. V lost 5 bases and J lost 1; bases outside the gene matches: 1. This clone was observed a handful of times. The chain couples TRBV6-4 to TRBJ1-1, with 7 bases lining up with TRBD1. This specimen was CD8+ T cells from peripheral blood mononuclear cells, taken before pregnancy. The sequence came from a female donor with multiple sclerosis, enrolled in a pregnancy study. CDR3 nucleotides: TGTGCCAGCAGTACAGGGGAGAACACTGAAGCTTTCTTT. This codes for CASSTGENTEAFF.